The rows below give T cell receptor beta chains drawn from one sample of a study of shared T cell receptors in the human thymus. Only in-frame clones appear in the TCRdb table, and some are missing; sequencing was by immunoSEQ multiplex PCR. The sample has about 400,000 clones, roughly 94% seen once. The sample taken for sequencing was thymocytes. These receptors were taken from a human donor. CDR3s include the opening cysteine and the closing phenylalanine or tryptophan. Each record gives: J gene, V gene, clone size, D gene, CDR3 DNA, CDR3 protein. D genes are given only for firm matches. Some rows have no size entry. The others give once, few or many, or a class for an expanded clone.

>TRBJ2-6|TRBV7-2|.|.
TGTGCCAGCAGCCCCGGCGGGCCCTCTGGGGCCAACGTCCTGACTTTC
CASSPGGPSGANVLTF
>TRBJ2-1|TRBV6-4|.|.
TGTGCCAGCAGTGACAACCACGGGCAGTTCTTC
CASSDNHGQFF
>TRBJ2-1|TRBV6-1|.|TRBD2
TGTGCCATTTTTTCAACTAGCGGGAACGTGTGTGAGCAGTTCTTC
CAIFSTSGNVCEQFF
>TRBJ2-1|TRBV11-2|.|TRBD2
TGTGCCAGCAGCCAGAGGGGACTAGCGGGACGGAATGAGCAGTTCTTC
CASSQRGLAGRNEQFF
>TRBJ2-1|TRBV5-6|.|TRBD2
TGTGCCAGCAGCTTGTACAGCGGGAGGCTAAGCTCCTACAATGAGCAGTTCTTC
CASSLYSGRLSSYNEQFF
>TRBJ2-1|TRBV19|.|.
TGTGCCAGTAACCTCCGGGGCGCATCCCGGACCCGCGATGAGCAGTTCTTC
CASNLRGASRTRDEQFF
>TRBJ2-4|TRBV28|.|TRBD1
TGTGCCAGCAGTACCAGCCCCGGGACAGGCGATGCCAAAAACATTCAGTACTTC
CASSTSPGTGDAKNIQYF
>TRBJ2-7|TRBV7-6|.|.
TGTGCCAGCAGCACCGGGACTGACTACGAGCAGTACTTC
CASSTGTDYEQYF
>TRBJ1-3|TRBV11-2|.|.
TGTGCCAGCAGTCCGTGGCTCTGGACGTCCGGAAACACCATATATTTT
CASSPWLWTSGNTIYF
>TRBJ1-5|TRBV14|.|.
TGTGCCAGCAGCCAAGAGCACGATAGCAATCAGCCCCAGCATTTT
CASSQEHDSNQPQHF
>TRBJ2-4|TRBV5-1|.|.
TGCGCCAGCAGCATCACAGGGAACGCCAAAAACATTCAGTACTTC
CASSITGNAKNIQYF
>TRBJ2-1|TRBV28|once|TRBD1
TGTGCCAGCAGTCCAAACAGGGGGAGCTCCTACAATGAGCAGTTCTTC
CASSPNRGSSYNEQFF
>TRBJ1-2|TRBV15|once|.
TGTGCCACCAGCAGAGATCGGGGGCGAACTTACTATGGCTACACCTTC
CATSRDRGRTYYGYTF
>TRBJ2-1|TRBV11-2|once|TRBD1
TGTGCCAGCAGCTCCCACAGGGGGCGCGGAAATGAGCAGTTCTTC
CASSSHRGRGNEQFF
>TRBJ2-1|TRBV27|.|TRBD2
TGTGCCAGCAGAAACGGGGGGTGTGAGCAGTTCTTC
CASRNGGCEQFF
>TRBJ1-1|TRBV23-1|.|.
TGCGCCAGCAGTCGAGTGGGCAGGGGCACTGAAGCTTTCTTT
CASSRVGRGTEAFF
>TRBJ1-1|TRBV5-5|.|.
TGTGCCAGCAGCTTTATGACGGTAGGACACACTGAAGCTTTCTTT
CASSFMTVGHTEAFF
>TRBJ1-5|TRBV5-4|.|.
TGTGCCAGCAGCGTCGATAGCAATCAGCCCCAGCATTTT
CASSVDSNQPQHF
>TRBJ2-7|TRBV28|.|.
TGTGCCAGCAGTTTTAGTGATAGCGGCACCTCCTACGAGCAGTACTTC
CASSFSDSGTSYEQYF
>TRBJ1-2|TRBV28|few|.
TGTGCCAGCATCATGCAGGGTCGGTATGGCTACACCTTC
CASIMQGRYGYTF
>TRBJ2-4|TRBV4-2|.|.
TGTGCCAGCAGCCAAGACAGCCTAGCCAAAAACATTCAGTACTTC
CASSQDSLAKNIQYF
>TRBJ1-1|TRBV15|.|.
TGTGCCACCAGCAGAGATCTACAGGGTTGGAACACTGAAGCTTTCTTT
CATSRDLQGWNTEAFF
>TRBJ2-5|TRBV28|.|.
TGTGCCAGCAGTTTTACCGGTCCGGGACAACTACAAGAGACCCAGTACTTC
CASSFTGPGQLQETQYF
>TRBJ2-5|TRBV6-5|.|TRBD2
TGTGCCAGCAGTTACTCCGGCGGGGGGGCCCAGTACTTC
CASSYSGGGAQYF
>TRBJ1-5|TRBV19|.|.
TGTGCCAGTAGTACGGCGGTTCGGGGCTTGAATAGCAATCAGCCCCAGCATTTT
CASSTAVRGLNSNQPQHF
>TRBJ2-3|TRBV5-8|.|.
TGTGCCAGCAGCTTGGGCAGGGGAAAGGATACGCAGTATTTT
CASSLGRGKDTQYF
>TRBJ1-2|TRBV28|.|.
TGTGCCAGCAGTCTCGGGACACCTACTAACTATGGCTACACCTTC
CASSLGTPTNYGYTF
>TRBJ2-3|TRBV27|.|.
TGTGCCACCTCATGGGATACGCAGTATTTT
CATSWDTQYF
>TRBJ2-1|TRBV25-1|.|TRBD2
TGTGCCAGCAGTGAATGGGAGGGCCGCAGAGTCCATGAGCAGTTCTTC
CASSEWEGRRVHEQFF
>TRBJ2-1|TRBV6-5|.|.
TGTGCCAGCAGTCCCAGATCGAGCTCCTACAATGAGCAGTTCTTC
CASSPRSSSYNEQFF
>TRBJ2-1|TRBV27|once|.
TGTGCCAGCAGTTTAAGCTCCCGCTCCTACAATGAGCAGTTCTTC
CASSLSSRSYNEQFF
>TRBJ1-2|TRBV4-1|once|TRBD1
TGCGCCAGCAGCCAACCTAGACAGGGAGGGAACTATGGCTACACCTTC
CASSQPRQGGNYGYTF
>TRBJ2-5|TRBV5-1|.|.
TGCGCCAGCAGCTTGGCGTCCTTGGGGGAGACCCAGTACTTC
CASSLASLGETQYF
>TRBJ2-5|TRBV15|.|.
TGTGCCACCAGCAGTGAACAAGAGACCCAGTACTTC
CATSSEQETQYF
>TRBJ2-7|TRBV7-2|once|TRBD2
TGTGCCAGCAGCTTAGGCTGGGCGACTAGCGGATACACCTACGAGCAGTACTTC
CASSLGWATSGYTYEQYF
>TRBJ1-2|TRBV18|.|.
TGTGCCAGCTCTAGTGGTCCCCCTAGGGGGAACTATGGCTACACCTTC
CASSSGPPRGNYGYTF
>TRBJ2-1|TRBV7-3|.|TRBD1
TGTGCCAGCTCCCGAACCCGACAGGGCAATGAGCAGTTCTTC
CASSRTRQGNEQFF
>TRBJ2-3|TRBV6-5|once|.
TGTGCCAGCAGTTCCCCACAGGGCACAGATACGCAGTATTTT
CASSSPQGTDTQYF
>TRBJ1-5|TRBV5-3|.|.
TGTGCCAGTGCTGTAGATAGCCGTATTTATAGCAATCAGCCCCAGCATTTT
CASAVDSRIYSNQPQHF
>TRBJ2-7|TRBV19|.|TRBD1
TGTGCCAGTAGAGACCCGGGACAGGGGGACCACGAGCAGTACTTC
CASRDPGQGDHEQYF
>TRBJ2-1|TRBV11-2|.|.
TGTGCCAGCAGCTTAGATTCAATAGGGGCCCCGCGCGGTGAGCAGTTCTTC
CASSLDSIGAPRGEQFF
>TRBJ2-7|TRBV28|.|.
TGTGCCAGCTCAGGGAACGAGCAGTACTTC
CASSGNEQYF
>TRBJ1-5|TRBV4-3|.|.
TGCGCCAGCAGCCAAGATCGCAGGGCTGTGCAGCCCCAGCATTTT
CASSQDRRAVQPQHF